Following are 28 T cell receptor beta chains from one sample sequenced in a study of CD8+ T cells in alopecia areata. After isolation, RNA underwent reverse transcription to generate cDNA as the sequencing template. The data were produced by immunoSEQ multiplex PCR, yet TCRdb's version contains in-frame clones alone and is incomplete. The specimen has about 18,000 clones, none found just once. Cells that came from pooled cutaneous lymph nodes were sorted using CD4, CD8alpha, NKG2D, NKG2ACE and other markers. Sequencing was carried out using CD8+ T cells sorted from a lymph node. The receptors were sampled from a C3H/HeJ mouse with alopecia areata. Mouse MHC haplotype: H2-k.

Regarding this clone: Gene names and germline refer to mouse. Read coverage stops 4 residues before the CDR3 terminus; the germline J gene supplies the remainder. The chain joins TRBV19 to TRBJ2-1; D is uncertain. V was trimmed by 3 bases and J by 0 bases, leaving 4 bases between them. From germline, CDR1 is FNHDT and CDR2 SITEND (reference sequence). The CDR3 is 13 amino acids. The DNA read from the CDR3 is TGTGCCAGCAGTACATATAACTATGCT. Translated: CASSTYNYA. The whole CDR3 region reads CASSTYNYAEQFF.

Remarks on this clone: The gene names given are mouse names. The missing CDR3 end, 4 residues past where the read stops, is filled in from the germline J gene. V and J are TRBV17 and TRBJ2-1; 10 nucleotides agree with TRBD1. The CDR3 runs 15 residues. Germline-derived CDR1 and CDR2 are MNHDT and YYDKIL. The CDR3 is CASSRVDRGRAEQFF. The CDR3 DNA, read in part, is TGTGCTAGCAGTAGAGTCGACAGGGGGCGAGCT.

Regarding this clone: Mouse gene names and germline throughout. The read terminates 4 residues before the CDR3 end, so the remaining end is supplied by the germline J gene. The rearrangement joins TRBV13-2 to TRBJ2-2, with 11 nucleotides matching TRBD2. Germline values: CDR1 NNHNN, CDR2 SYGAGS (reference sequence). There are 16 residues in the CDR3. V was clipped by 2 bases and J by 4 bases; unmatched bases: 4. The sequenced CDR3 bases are TGTGCCAGCGGTGAGCCCGGACTGGGGGGCACCGGG. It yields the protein CASGEPGLGGTG. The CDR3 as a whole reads CASGEPGLGGTGQLYF.

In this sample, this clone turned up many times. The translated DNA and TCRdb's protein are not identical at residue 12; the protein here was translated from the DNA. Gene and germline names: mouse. The CDR3 here is CASSLTGDYNSPLYF. The sequenced part of the CDR3 DNA is TGTGCCAGCAGTTTGACAGGGGATTATAATTCGCCC. V gene TRBV13-3 combines with J gene TRBJ1-6; 8 nucleotides match TRBD1. The read falls 3 residues short of the CDR3 end, and the missing part is taken from the germline J gene. TRBJ1-6 is placed among ORFs of uncertain function. The CDR3 length is 15 residues. Trimming at V came to 4 bases and at J to 4 bases, leaving 4 bases not matched to a gene. The germline gives CDR1 NNHDY, CDR2 SYVADS.

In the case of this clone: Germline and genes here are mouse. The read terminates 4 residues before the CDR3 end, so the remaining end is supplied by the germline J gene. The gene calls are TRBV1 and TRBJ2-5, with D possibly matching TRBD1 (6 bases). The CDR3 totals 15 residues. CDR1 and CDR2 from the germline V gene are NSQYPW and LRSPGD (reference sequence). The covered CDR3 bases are TGCACCTGCAGTGCAGGCCTACAGGGTTGGGAC. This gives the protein CTCSAGLQGWD. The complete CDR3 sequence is CTCSAGLQGWDTQYF.

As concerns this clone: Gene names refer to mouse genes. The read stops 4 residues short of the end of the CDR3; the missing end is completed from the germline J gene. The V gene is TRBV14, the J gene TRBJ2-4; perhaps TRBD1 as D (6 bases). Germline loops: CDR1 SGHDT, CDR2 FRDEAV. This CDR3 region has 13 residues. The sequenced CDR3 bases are TGTGCCAGCAGCCCCGGGACAAAAAAC. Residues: CASSPGTKN. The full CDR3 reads CASSPGTKNTLYF.

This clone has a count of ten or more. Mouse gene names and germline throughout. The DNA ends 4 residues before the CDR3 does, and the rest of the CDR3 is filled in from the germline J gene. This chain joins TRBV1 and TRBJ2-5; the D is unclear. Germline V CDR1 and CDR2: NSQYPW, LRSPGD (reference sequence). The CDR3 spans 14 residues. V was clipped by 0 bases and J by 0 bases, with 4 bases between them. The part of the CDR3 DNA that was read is TGCACCTGCAGTGCAGACTGGAACCAAGAC. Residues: CTCSADWNQD. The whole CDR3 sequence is CTCSADWNQDTQYF.

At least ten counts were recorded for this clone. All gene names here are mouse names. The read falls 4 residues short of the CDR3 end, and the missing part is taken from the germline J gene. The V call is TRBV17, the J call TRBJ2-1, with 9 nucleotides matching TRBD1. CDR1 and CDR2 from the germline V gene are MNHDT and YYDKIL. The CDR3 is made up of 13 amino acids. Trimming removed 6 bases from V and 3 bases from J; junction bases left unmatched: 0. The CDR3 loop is CASRTGGYAEQFF. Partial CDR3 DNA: TGTGCTAGCAGGACAGGGGGCTATGCT.

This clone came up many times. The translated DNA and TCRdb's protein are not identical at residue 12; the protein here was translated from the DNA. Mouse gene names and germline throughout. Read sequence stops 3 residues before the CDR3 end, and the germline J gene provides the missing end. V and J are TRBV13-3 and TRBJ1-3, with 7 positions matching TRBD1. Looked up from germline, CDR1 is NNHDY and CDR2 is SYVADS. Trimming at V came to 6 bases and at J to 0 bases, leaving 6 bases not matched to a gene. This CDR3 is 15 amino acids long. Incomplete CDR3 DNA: TGTGCCAGCAAAAGACAGGGTCGTTCTGGAAATACG. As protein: CASKRQGRSGNT. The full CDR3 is CASKRQGRSGNTLYF.

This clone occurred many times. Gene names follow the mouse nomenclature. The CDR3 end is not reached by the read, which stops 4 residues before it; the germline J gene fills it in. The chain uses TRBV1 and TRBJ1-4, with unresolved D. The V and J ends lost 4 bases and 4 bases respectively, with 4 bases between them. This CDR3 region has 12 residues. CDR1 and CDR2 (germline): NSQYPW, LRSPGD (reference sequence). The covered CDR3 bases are TGCACCTGCAGTGGACACAACGAA. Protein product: CTCSGHNE. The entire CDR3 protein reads CTCSGHNERLFF.

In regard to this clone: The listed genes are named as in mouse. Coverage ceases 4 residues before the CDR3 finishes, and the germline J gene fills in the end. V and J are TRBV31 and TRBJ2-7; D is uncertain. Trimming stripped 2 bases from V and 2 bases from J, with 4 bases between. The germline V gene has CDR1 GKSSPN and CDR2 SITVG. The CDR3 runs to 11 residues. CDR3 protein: CAWSLAYEQYF. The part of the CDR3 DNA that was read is TGTGCCTGGAGTTTGGCCTAT.

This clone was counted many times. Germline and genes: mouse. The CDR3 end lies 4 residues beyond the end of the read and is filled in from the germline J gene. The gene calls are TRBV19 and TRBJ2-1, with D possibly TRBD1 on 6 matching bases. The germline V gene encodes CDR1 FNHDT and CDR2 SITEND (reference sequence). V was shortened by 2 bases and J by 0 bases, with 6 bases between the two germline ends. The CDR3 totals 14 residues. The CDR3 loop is CASSMGHNYAEQFF. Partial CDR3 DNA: TGTGCCAGCAGTATGGGACATAACTATGCT.

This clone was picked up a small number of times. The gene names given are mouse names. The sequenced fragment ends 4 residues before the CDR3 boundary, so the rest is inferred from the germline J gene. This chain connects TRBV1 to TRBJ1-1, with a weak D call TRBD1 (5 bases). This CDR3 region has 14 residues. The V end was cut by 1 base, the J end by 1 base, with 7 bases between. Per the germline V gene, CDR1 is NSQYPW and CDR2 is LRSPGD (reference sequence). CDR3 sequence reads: CTCSAGTINTEVFF. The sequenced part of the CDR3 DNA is TGCACCTGCAGTGCAGGGACAATAAACACA.

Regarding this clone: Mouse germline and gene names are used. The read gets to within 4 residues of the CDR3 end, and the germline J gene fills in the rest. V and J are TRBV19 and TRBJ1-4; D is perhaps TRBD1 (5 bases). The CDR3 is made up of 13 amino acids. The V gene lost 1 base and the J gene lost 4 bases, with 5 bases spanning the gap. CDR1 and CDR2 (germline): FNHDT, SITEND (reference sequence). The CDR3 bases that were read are TGTGCCAGCAGTATAAGGGGCAACGAA. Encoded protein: CASSIRGNE. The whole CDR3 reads CASSIRGNERLFF.

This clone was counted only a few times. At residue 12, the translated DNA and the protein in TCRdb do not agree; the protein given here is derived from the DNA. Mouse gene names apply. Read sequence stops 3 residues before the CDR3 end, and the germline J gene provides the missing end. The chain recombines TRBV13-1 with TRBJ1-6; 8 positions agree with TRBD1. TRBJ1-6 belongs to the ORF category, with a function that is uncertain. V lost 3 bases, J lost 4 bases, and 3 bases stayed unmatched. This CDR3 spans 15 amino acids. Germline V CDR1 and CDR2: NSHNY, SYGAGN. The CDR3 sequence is CASSGGQEYNSPLYF. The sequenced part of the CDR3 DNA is TGTGCCAGCAGTGGGGGACAGGAATATAATTCGCCC.

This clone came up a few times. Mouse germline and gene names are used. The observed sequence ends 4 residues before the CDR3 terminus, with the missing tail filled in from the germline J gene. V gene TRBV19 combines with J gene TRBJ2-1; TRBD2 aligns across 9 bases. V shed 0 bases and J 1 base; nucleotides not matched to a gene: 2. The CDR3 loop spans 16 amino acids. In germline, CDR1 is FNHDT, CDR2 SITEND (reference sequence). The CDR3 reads CASSIALGGNYAEQFF. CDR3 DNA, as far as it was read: TGTGCCAGCAGTATAGCTCTGGGGGGGAACTATGCT. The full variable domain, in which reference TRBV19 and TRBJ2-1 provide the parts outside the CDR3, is GGIITQTPKFLIGQEGQKLTLKCQQNFNHDTMYWYRQDSGKGLRLIYYSITENDLQKGDLSEGYDASREKKSSFSLTVTSAQKNEMAVFLCASSIALGGNYAEQFFGPGTRLTVL.

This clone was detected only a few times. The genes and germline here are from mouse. The part of the CDR3 DNA that was read is TGTGCCAGCAGTATAGTCTGGGGGGGTAACTATGCT. Translation gives CASSIVWGGNYA. The full CDR3 is CASSIVWGGNYAEQFF. The genes are TRBV19 and TRBJ2-1; 9 bases line up with TRBD2. The CDR3 extends 4 residues past the end of the read, so its final part is completed from the germline J gene. Germline trimming cut 0 bases from V and 0 bases from J; bases unmatched to any gene: 1. Per the germline V gene, CDR1 is FNHDT and CDR2 is SITEND (reference sequence). This CDR3 region has 16 residues.

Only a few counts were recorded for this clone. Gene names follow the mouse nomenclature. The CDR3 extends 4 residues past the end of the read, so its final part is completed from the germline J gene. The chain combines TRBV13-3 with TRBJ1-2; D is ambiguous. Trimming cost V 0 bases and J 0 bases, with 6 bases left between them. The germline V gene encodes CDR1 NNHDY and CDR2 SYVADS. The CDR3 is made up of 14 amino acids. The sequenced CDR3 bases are TGTGCCAGCAGTGATGGCAGTGCAAACTCC. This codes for CASSDGSANS. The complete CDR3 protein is CASSDGSANSDYTF.

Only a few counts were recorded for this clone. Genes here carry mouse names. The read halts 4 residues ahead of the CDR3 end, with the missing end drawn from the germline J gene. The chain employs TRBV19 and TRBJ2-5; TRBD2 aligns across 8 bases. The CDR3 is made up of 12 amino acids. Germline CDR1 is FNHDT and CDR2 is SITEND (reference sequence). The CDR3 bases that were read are TGTGCCAGCAGTGGGACTGGAGAC. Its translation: CASSGTGD. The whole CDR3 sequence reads CASSGTGDTQYF.

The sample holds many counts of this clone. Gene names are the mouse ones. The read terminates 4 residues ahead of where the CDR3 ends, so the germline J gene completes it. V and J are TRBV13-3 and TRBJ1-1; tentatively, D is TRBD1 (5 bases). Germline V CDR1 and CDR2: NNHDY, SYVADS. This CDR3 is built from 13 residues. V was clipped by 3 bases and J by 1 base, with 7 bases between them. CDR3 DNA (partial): TGTGCCAGCAGTGGGGGGGTGAACACA. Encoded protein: CASSGGVNT. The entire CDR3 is CASSGGVNTEVFF.

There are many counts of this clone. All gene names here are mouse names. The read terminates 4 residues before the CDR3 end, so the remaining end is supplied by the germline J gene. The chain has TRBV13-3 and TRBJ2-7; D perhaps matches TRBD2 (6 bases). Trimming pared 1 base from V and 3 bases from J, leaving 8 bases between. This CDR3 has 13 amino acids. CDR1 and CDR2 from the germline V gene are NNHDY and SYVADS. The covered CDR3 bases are TGTGCCAGCAGTGATTGGGGGATCTAT. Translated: CASSDWGIY. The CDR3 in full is CASSDWGIYEQYF.

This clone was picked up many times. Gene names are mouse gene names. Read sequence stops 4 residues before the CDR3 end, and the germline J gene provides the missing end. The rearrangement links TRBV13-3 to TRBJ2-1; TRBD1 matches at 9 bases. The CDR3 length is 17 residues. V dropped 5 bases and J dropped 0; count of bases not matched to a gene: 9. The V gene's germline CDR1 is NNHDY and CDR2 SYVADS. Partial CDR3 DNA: TGTGCCAGCAGCCCCTTCCGGGACAGGGATAACTATGCT. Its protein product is CASSPFRDRDNYA. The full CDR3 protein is CASSPFRDRDNYAEQFF.

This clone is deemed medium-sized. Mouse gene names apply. CDR3 DNA, as far as it was read: TGTGCCAGCAGTATAACCAGGAACTCC. Its protein product is CASSITRNS. The full CDR3 reads CASSITRNSDYTF. The J gene is TRBJ1-2, the V gene TRBV19, with D uncertain. The read gets to within 4 residues of the CDR3 end, and the germline J gene fills in the rest. Germline V gene sequence: CDR1 FNHDT, CDR2 SITEND (reference sequence). CDR3 length equals 13 residues. V lost 1 base and J lost 2, with 6 bases in between.

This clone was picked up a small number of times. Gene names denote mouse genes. CDR3 in amino acids: CASSTGTGDTEVFF. The DNA read from the CDR3 is TGTGCCAGCAGTACCGGGACAGGGGACACA. The V call is TRBV19, the J call TRBJ1-1; 10 nucleotides match TRBD1. The read comes to an end 4 residues before the CDR3 does, leaving the germline J gene to fill in the end. Germline V gives CDR1 FNHDT, CDR2 SITEND (reference sequence). V trimming: 3 bases; J trimming: 3 bases; junction bases outside the gene matches: 2. The CDR3 has 14 amino acids.

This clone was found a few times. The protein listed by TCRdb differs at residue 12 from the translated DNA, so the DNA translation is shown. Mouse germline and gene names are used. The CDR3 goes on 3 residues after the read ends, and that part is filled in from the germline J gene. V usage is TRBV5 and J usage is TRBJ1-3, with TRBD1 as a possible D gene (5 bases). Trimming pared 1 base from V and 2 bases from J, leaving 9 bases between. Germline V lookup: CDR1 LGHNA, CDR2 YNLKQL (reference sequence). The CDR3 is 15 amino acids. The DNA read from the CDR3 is TGTGCCAGCAGCCAAGTGGGGGGGGCTGGAAATACG. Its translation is CASSQVGGAGNT. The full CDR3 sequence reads CASSQVGGAGNTLYF.

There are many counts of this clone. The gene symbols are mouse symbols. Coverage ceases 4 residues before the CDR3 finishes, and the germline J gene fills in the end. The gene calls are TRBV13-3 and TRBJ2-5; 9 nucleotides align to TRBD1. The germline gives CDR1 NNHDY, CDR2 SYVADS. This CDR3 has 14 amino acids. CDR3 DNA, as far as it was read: TGTGCCAGCAGTGATAACAGGGGGCAGGAC. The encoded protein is CASSDNRGQD. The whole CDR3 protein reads CASSDNRGQDTQYF.

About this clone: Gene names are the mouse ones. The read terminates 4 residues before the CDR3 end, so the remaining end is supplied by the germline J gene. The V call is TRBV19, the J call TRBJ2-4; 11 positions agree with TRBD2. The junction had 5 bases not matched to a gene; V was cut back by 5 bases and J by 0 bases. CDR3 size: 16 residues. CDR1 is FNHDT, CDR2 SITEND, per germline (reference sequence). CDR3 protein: CASSVDWGGSQNTLYF. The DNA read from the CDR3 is TGTGCCAGCAGCGTCGACTGGGGGGGTAGTCAAAAC.

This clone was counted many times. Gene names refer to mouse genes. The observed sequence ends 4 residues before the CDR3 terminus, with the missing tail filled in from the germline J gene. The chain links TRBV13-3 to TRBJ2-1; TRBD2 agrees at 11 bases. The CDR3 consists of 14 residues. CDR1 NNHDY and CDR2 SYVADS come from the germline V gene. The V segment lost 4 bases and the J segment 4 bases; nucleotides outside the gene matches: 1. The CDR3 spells CASSRDWGYAEQFF. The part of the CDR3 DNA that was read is TGTGCCAGCAGTCGGGACTGGGGGTATGCT.